This TCR beta chain was found in a study of immune evolution from preneoplasia to lung adenocarcinoma. As for the study in general: HLA loss of heterozygosity: roughly 6.6% AIS, about 15% MIA, more than 25% ADC, none AAH.

As to this clone: Antigen unknown.

The length of the CDR3 is 16 residues. V lost 6 bases, J lost 0 bases, and 17 bases lay in between. CDR1 is SGHTS, CDR2 YDEGEE, per germline. The assay was immunoSEQ multiplex PCR, and TCRdb's table has in-frame clones only and misses some. The top ten hold 5.5% to 6% of the sample, which has more than 5,000 clones, about 81% seen once. Overall study results and limits: Top clone share appeared to fall from AAH through AIS, MIA, adenocarcinoma.

Two lung cancer pathologists independently confirmed each histologic diagnosis. The source of this sequence is a person aged 45-60 years with lung adenocarcinoma. The chain is built from TRBV5-8 and TRBJ2-3; possible D gene TRBD1, 5 bases. The sequenced sample was FFPE invasive lung adenocarcinoma tissue. The CDR3 DNA follows: TGTGCCAGCACCCATTGGGGCAGACGAAGCACAGATACGCAGTATTTT. As protein: CASTHWGRRSTDTQYF.